The source of this TCR beta chain is a study of Ad26.COV2.S vaccination and SARS-CoV-2 variants. Overall study findings and caveats: Spike-specific TCR breadth was greater in vaccine than placebo recipients.

The germline gives CDR1 SGHNT, CDR2 YYREEE (reference sequence). Trimming stripped 0 bases from V and 2 bases from J, with 13 bases between. The CDR3 runs to 16 residues. A remark on this clone: Its antigen is undetermined.

Sequencing was performed with immunoSEQ multiplex PCR; in TCRdb, only in-frame clones are kept and a portion is missing. Among about 87,000 clones listed, around 82% were seen once. The sequenced sample was peripheral blood, obtained after recovery from COVID-19. This TCR came from a human donor who had recovered from COVID-19. The chain has TRBV5-4 and TRBJ2-3; D may correspond to TRBD1 or TRBD2 (5 bases each). The CDR3 DNA reads TGTGCCAGCAGCTTGGGCGGTCAGGGAGTCACAGATACGCAGTATTTT. Amino acids: CASSLGGQGVTDTQYF.